This is a list of T cell receptor beta chains from one sample in a study of blood T cell repertoires in COVID-19. Only in-frame clones appear in the TCRdb table, and some are missing; sequencing was by immunoSEQ multiplex PCR. This table has 99,000 or so clones, almost 90% appearing once. Material for sequencing was peripheral blood. Receptors were obtained from a man aged 50-59 years with COVID-19, enrolled during active disease. Both conserved end residues are part of each CDR3. The D gene is left open where the match is weak. Expanded clones get a size class; other rows say once, few or many, or leave the size out.

d_gene	len	v_gene	j_gene	abundance	CDR3aa	CDR3nt
-	14	TRBV5-1	TRBJ2-7	-	CASSRDSISYEQYF	TGCGCCAGCAGCCGGGACTCGATCTCCTACGAGCAGTACTTC
-	15	TRBV11-3	TRBJ2-3	-	CASSLDSLSTDTQYF	TGTGCCAGCAGCCTCGACAGCCTTAGCACAGATACGCAGTATTTT
-	14	TRBV5-5	TRBJ1-6	-	CASSLEQGNSPLHF	TGTGCCAGCAGCTTGGAGCAGGGGAATTCACCCCTCCACTTT
-	13	TRBV7-8	TRBJ1-2	-	CASSTGGANGYTF	TGTGCCAGCAGTACGGGGGGCGCAAATGGCTACACCTTC
-	14	TRBV28	TRBJ1-4	-	CASSNFATNEKLFF	TGTGCCAGCAGTAACTTTGCAACTAATGAAAAACTGTTTTTT
-	14	TRBV11-2	TRBJ2-1	-	CASSLEPGLDEQFF	TGTGCCAGCAGCTTAGAACCGGGACTGGATGAGCAGTTCTTC
TRBD1	15	TRBV18	TRBJ1-6	-	CASSPRTGDNSPLHF	TGTGCCAGCTCACCACGGACAGGGGATAATTCACCCCTCCACTTT
-	15	TRBV4-3	TRBJ1-1	-	CASSQDQSRSAEAFF	TGCGCCAGCAGCCAAGACCAAAGCCGGAGCGCCGAAGCTTTCTTT
-	15	TRBV7-2	TRBJ1-5	-	CASSLGPESNQPQHF	TGTGCCAGCAGCTTAGGACCGGAGAGCAATCAGCCCCAGCATTTT
TRBD1	17	TRBV3-1/TRBV3-2	TRBJ1-6	-	CASSQFPPGQTNSPLHF	TGTGCCAGCAGCCAATTTCCTCCGGGACAGACAAATTCACCCCTCCACTTT
TRBD1	17	TRBV15	TRBJ1-6	-	CATSREQGAAYNSPLHF	TGTGCCACCAGCAGGGAACAGGGGGCTGCCTATAATTCACCCCTCCACTTT
-	18	TRBV24-1	TRBJ2-1	-	CATSDGRGRHGNNNEQFF	TGTGCCACCAGTGACGGAAGAGGGCGGCACGGCAACAACAATGAGCAGTTCTTC
-	15	TRBV3-1/TRBV3-2	TRBJ2-3	-	CASSLGSLFTDTQYF	TGTGCCAGCAGCCTTGGGAGTCTCTTCACAGATACGCAGTATTTT
TRBD1	17	TRBV13	TRBJ1-5	-	CASSLGTLGRQGAAQHF	TGTGCCAGCAGCTTAGGCACTCTAGGACGACAGGGCGCGGCCCAGCATTTT
TRBD1	13	TRBV7-2	TRBJ1-5	once	CASSLDRAQPQHF	TGTGCCAGCAGCTTGGACAGGGCACAGCCCCAGCATTTT
-	12	TRBV2	TRBJ2-7	-	CASRNTGYEQYF	TGTGCCAGCAGAAATACAGGCTACGAGCAGTACTTC
-	13	TRBV3-1/TRBV3-2	TRBJ1-1	-	CASSQEANTEAFF	TGTGCCAGCAGCCAGGAGGCGAACACTGAAGCTTTCTTT
TRBD2	18	TRBV11-2	TRBJ2-1	-	CASSPGGTSRSSYNEQFF	TGTGCCAGCAGCCCCGGGGGGACTAGCAGGAGCTCCTACAATGAGCAGTTCTTC
-	14	TRBV7-8	TRBJ2-5	-	CASSLAPGQETQYF	TGTGCCAGCAGCTTAGCTCCAGGACAAGAGACCCAGTACTTC
-	12	TRBV7-3	TRBJ2-7	-	CASAGYSYEQYF	TGTGCCAGCGCAGGTTATTCCTACGAGCAGTACTTC
TRBD1	13	TRBV6-5	TRBJ1-1	-	CASTRTGGTEAFF	TGTGCCAGCACCCGGACAGGGGGCACTGAAGCTTTCTTT
-	17	TRBV5-4	TRBJ2-6	-	CASSLLTAGSGANVLTF	TGTGCCAGCAGCTTGTTAACCGCCGGCTCTGGGGCCAACGTCCTGACTTTC
-	13	TRBV12-3/TRBV12-4	TRBJ1-1	-	CASSRNRGTEAFF	TGTGCCAGCAGCCGGAATCGGGGGACTGAAGCTTTCTTT
-	12	TRBV3-1/TRBV3-2	TRBJ1-6	-	CASQIYNSPLHF	TGTGCCAGCCAGATCTATAATTCACCCCTCCACTTT
-	15	TRBV28	TRBJ1-2	-	CASRTGGGKIGGYTF	TGTGCCAGCAGAACCGGGGGGGGGAAGATCGGTGGCTACACCTTC
-	14	TRBV5-1	TRBJ1-1	-	CASSLSTVNTEAFF	TGCGCCAGCAGCTTGTCCACAGTCAACACTGAAGCTTTCTTT
TRBD1	17	TRBV5-6	TRBJ1-3	-	CASIKTGAVYSGNTIYF	TGTGCCAGCATCAAGACAGGGGCCGTATACTCTGGAAACACCATATATTTT
-	13	TRBV2	TRBJ2-2	-	CASSLQGTGELFF	TGTGCCAGCAGTTTACAGGGCACCGGGGAGCTGTTTTTT
TRBD1	15	TRBV6-5	TRBJ1-2	-	CASTRRDRGLYGYTF	TGTGCCAGCACCCGACGGGACAGGGGTCTATATGGCTACACCTTC
TRBD1	15	TRBV18	TRBJ1-5	few	CASSDRDRSNQPQHF	TGTGCCAGCTCAGATAGGGACAGGAGCAATCAGCCCCAGCATTTT
-	13	TRBV3-1/TRBV3-2	TRBJ2-1	once	CASSQAAPVEQFF	TGTGCCAGCAGCCAAGCCGCCCCGGTAGAGCAGTTCTTC
-	12	TRBV6-2/TRBV6-3	TRBJ1-2	-	CASSRPGDGYTF	TGTGCCAGCAGCCGCCCAGGGGATGGCTACACCTTC
TRBD2	17	TRBV13	TRBJ2-7	-	CASSFVGLAGISYEQYF	TGTGCCAGCAGCTTCGTCGGACTAGCGGGGATCTCCTACGAGCAGTACTTC
TRBD1	14	TRBV5-1	TRBJ1-4	-	CASSAGQGGEKLFF	TGCGCCAGCAGCGCTGGACAGGGTGGCGAAAAACTGTTTTTT
TRBD1	14	TRBV28	TRBJ1-2	-	CASGSGQGLYGYTF	TGTGCCAGCGGTTCAGGACAGGGGCTTTATGGCTACACCTTC
-	16	TRBV7-8	TRBJ1-5	-	CASSLVAGFSNQPQHF	TGTGCCAGCAGCTTAGTGGCCGGGTTCTCCAATCAGCCCCAGCATTTT
TRBD1	14	TRBV6-6	TRBJ2-3	-	CASSRQGWGMTQYF	TGTGCCAGCAGCCGACAGGGTTGGGGCATGACGCAGTATTTT
-	14	TRBV5-5	TRBJ2-7	-	CASSQRQSSYEQYF	TGTGCCAGCAGCCAACGACAGAGCTCCTACGAGCAGTACTTC
-	14	TRBV19	TRBJ1-5	-	CATTLTVSSQPQHF	TGTGCCACCACCCTCACAGTCTCGTCTCAGCCCCAGCATTTT
TRBD1	14	TRBV7-8	TRBJ1-6	once	CASSLGQGDSPLHF	TGTGCCAGCAGCCTCGGACAGGGGGACTCACCCCTCCACTTT
-	13	TRBV9	TRBJ2-1	-	CASSPTVSNEQFF	TGTGCCAGCAGCCCGACAGTGAGCAATGAGCAGTTCTTC
-	13	TRBV11-2	TRBJ2-2	-	CASSREQIGELFF	TGTGCCAGCAGCAGAGAACAGATCGGGGAGCTGTTTTTT
-	16	TRBV7-6	TRBJ1-3	-	CASSRGTANSGNTIYF	TGTGCCAGCAGCCGCGGGACGGCTAACTCTGGAAACACCATATATTTT
-	19	TRBV13	TRBJ2-7	-	CASSLGAPGLGGTKNEQYF	TGTGCCAGCAGCTTGGGTGCCCCGGGTTTGGGCGGGACCAAGAACGAGCAGTACTTC
-	15	TRBV28	TRBJ1-5	-	CASSFGEASNQPQHF	TGTGCCAGCAGTTTCGGGGAGGCAAGCAATCAGCCCCAGCATTTT
-	13	TRBV10-2	TRBJ2-3	-	CASTVRGTDTQYF	TGCGCCAGTACTGTCAGGGGCACAGATACGCAGTATTTT
-	14	TRBV3-1/TRBV3-2	TRBJ1-6	-	CASSQSQSNSPLHF	TGTGCCAGCAGCCAAAGTCAGTCGAATTCACCCCTCCACTTT
TRBD1	15	TRBV2	TRBJ1-2	-	CASSDRGTGIRGYTF	TGTGCCAGCAGTGATAGAGGGACAGGGATCCGCGGCTACACCTTC
-	14	TRBV3-1/TRBV3-2	TRBJ1-3	-	CASSPREAGNTIYF	TGTGCCAGCAGCCCGAGGGAAGCTGGAAACACCATATATTTT
TRBD2	16	TRBV9	TRBJ2-1	-	CASSDLPGLAGNEQFF	TGTGCCAGCAGCGACCTACCGGGACTAGCGGGTAATGAGCAGTTCTTC